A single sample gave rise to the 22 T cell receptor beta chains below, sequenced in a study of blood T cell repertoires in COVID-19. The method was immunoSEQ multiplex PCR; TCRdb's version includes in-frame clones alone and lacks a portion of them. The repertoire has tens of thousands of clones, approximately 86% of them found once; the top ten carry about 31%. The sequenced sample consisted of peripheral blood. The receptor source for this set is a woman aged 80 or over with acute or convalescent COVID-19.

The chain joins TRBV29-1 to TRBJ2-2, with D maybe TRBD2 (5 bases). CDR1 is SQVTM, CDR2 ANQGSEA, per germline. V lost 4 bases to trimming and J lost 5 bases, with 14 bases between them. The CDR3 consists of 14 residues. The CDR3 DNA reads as TGCAGCGTTGGGGAGAGCCTAGTGACCGGGGAGCTGTTTTTT. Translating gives CSVGESLVTGELFF.

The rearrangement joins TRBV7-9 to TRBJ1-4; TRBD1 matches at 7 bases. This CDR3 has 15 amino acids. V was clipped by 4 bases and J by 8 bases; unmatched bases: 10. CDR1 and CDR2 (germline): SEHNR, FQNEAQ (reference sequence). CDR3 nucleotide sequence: TGTGCCAGCAGCTCAGGAGGGGGACAGTGGGAAAAACTGTTTTTT. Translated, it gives CASSSGGGQWEKLFF. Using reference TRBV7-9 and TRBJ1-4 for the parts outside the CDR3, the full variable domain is DTGVSQNPRHKITKRGQNVTFRCDPISEHNRLYWYRQTLGQGPEFLTYFQNEAQLEKSRLLSDRFSAERPKGSFSTLEIQRTEQGDSAMYLCASSSGGGQWEKLFFGSGTQLSVL.

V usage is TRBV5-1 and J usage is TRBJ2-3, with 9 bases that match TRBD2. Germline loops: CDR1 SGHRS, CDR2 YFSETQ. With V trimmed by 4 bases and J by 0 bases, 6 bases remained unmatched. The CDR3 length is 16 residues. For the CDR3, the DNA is TGCGCCAGCAGCCTAGCGACTAGCGGAAGCACAGATACGCAGTATTTT. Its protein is CASSLATSGSTDTQYF.

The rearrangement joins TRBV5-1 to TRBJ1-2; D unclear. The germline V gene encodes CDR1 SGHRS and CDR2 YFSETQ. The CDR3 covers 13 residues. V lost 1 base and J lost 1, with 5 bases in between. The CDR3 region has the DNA TGCGCCAGCAGCTTGCGGGTTAACTATGGCTACACCTTC. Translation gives CASSLRVNYGYTF.

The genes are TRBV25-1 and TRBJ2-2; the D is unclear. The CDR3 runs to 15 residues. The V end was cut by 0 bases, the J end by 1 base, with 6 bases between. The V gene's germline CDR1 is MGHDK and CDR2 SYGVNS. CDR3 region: CASSEYSENTGELFF. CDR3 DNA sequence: TGTGCCAGCAGTGAATACAGCGAGAACACCGGGGAGCTGTTTTTT.

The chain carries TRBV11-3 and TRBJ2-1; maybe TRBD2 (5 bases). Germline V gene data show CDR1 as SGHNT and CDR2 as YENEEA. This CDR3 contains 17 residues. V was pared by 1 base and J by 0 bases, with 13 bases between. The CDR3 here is CASSLGVGSLSYNEQFF. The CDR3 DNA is TGTGCCAGCAGCTTAGGGGTGGGGAGTCTCTCCTACAATGAGCAGTTCTTC.

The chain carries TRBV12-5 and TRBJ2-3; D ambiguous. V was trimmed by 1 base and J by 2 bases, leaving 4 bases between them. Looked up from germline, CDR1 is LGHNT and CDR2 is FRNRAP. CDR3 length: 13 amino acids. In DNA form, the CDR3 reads TGTGCTAGTGGTTTGGGGGCCACAGATACGCAGTATTTT. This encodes CASGLGATDTQYF.

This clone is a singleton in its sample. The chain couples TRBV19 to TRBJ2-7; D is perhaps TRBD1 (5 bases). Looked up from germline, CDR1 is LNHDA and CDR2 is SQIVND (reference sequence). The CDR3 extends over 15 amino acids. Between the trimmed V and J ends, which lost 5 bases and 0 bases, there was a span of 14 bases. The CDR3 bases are TGTGCCAGTAGTTCACGTCAGGGAAGCTCCTACGAGCAGTACTTC. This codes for CASSSRQGSSYEQYF.

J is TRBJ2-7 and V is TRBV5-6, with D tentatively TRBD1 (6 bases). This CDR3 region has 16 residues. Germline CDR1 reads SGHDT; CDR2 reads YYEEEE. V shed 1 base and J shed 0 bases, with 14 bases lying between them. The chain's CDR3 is CASSLLRQGSSYEQYF. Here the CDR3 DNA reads TGTGCCAGCAGCTTGTTACGGCAGGGGAGCTCCTACGAGCAGTACTTC.

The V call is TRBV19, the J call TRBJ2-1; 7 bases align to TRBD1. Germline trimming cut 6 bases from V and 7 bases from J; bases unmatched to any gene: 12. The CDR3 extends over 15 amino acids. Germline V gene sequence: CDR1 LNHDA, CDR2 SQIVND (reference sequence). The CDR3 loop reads CASSRAAGGWNEQFF. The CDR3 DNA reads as TGTGCCAGTAGCCGCGCGGCAGGGGGATGGAATGAGCAGTTCTTC.

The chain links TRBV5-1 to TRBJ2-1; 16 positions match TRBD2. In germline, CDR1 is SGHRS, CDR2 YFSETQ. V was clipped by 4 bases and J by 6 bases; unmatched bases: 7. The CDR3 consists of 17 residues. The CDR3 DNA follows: TGCGCCAGCAGCAGGGGACTAGCGGGAGGGCCAAGCAATGAGCAGTTCTTC. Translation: CASSRGLAGGPSNEQFF.

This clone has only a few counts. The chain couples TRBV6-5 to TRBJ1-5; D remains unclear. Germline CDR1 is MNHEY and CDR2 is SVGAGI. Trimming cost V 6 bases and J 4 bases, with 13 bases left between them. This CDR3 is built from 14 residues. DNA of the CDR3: TGTGCCAGCAGCAAAGGGAGGGCAAATCAGCCCCAGCATTTT. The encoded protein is CASSKGRANQPQHF.

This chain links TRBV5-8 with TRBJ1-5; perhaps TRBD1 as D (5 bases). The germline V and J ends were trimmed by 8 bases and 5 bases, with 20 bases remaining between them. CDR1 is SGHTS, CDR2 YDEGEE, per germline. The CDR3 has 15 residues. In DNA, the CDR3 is TGTGCCAGTAATCAGGGCCCTCCCCGATATCAGCCCCAGCATTTT. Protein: CASNQGPPRYQPQHF.

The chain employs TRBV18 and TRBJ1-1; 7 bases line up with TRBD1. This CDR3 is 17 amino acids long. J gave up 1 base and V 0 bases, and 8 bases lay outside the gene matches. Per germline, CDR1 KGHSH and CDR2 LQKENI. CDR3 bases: TGTGCCAGCTCACCACCGGAGGGGGCCTTTGGGAACACTGAAGCTTTCTTT. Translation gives CASSPPEGAFGNTEAFF.

In DNA form, the CDR3 reads TGTGCCTCACCCGGGGAAACCGGGGAGCTGTTTTTT. Protein: CASPGETGELFF. V gene TRBV28 combines with J gene TRBJ2-2, with D possibly matching TRBD2 (5 bases). The CDR3 extends over 12 amino acids. V lost 11 bases and J 5 bases, leaving 12 bases between the germline ends. Germline V CDR1 and CDR2: MDHEN, SYDVKM.

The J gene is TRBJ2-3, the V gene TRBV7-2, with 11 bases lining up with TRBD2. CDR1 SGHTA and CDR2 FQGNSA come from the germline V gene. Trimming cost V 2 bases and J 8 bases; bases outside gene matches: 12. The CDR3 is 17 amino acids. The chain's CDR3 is CASSLLPTSGTASTQYF. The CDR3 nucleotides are TGTGCCAGCAGCTTACTCCCGACTAGCGGGACGGCCAGTACGCAGTATTTT.

This CDR3 is CASSSGGAWAEAFF. The CDR3 nucleotides read TGTGCCAGCAGCTCAGGGGGCGCTTGGGCTGAAGCTTTCTTT. V is TRBV11-3 and J is TRBJ1-1; 8 bases match TRBD1. The germline CDR1 and CDR2 sequences are SGHNT and YENEEA. J lost 6 bases, V lost 4 bases, and 7 bases had no gene match. This CDR3 region has 14 residues.

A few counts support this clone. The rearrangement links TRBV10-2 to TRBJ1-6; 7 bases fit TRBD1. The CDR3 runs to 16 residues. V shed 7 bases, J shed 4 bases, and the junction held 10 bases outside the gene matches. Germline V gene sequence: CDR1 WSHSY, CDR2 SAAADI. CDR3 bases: TGCGCCAGCACCGAACAGGGGCAGGGTTATAATTCACCCCTCCACTTT. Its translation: CASTEQGQGYNSPLHF.

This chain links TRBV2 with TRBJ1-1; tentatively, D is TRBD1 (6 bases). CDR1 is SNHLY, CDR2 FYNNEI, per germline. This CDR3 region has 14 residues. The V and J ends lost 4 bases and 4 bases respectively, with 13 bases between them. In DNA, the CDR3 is TGTGCCAGCAGTGCCGGGGGGCTGAGCACTGAAGCTTTCTTT. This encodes CASSAGGLSTEAFF.

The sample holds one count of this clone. DNA of the CDR3: TGTGCCAGCAGTTACTCAACCGGGACAGGGGTGCAGTTCTTC. Translated: CASSYSTGTGVQFF. This chain connects TRBV6-2 or TRBV6-3 to TRBJ2-1; 10 bases match TRBD1. Unmatched junction bases numbered 5, after V lost 0 bases and J lost 12 bases. The germline V gene encodes CDR1 MNHEY and CDR2 SVGEGT. The CDR3 contains 14 residues.

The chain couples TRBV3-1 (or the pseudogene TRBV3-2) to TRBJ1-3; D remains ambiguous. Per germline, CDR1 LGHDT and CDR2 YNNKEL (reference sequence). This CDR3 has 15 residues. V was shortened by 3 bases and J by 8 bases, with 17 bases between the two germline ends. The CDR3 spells CASSHSTGSGYTIYF. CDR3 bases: TGTGCCAGCAGCCATTCTACGGGGAGCGGATACACCATATATTTT.

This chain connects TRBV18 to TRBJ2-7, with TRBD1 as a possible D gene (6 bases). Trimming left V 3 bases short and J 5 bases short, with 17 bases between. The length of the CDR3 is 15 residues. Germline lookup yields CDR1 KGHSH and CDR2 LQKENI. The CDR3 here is CASSPPGSRGHEQYF. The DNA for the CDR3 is TGTGCCAGCTCACCCCCGGGATCCAGGGGCCACGAGCAGTACTTC.